This TCR beta chain was documented in a study of shared clonotypes between healthy human individuals. Germline V gene sequence: CDR1 SEHNR, CDR2 FQNEAQ (reference sequence). The CDR3 runs to 15 residues. Germline trimming cut 5 bases from V and 4 bases from J; bases unmatched to any gene: 8. The study drew all its donors from Caucasian adults living in Nashville, Tennessee. Note on this clone: The target antigen is unknown.

Generated by immunoSEQ multiplex PCR, the TCRdb table keeps only in-frame clones and is missing some. Of 550,000 to 700,000 clones in the sample, 60% to 75% were seen once. Study findings and constraints: Only blood samples were collected, and tissue repertoires likely differ.

The specimen was memory CD4+ T cells sorted from blood. Subset reported: CD45RA-negative fraction. V is TRBV7-9 and J is TRBJ2-4; 7 positions match TRBD2. The sequence was collected from a woman aged 25 to 39 in good health. The CDR3 DNA is TGTGCCAGCAGCCTGGGGCTAGCGGTGAAAAACATTCAGTACTTC. Protein product: CASSLGLAVKNIQYF.